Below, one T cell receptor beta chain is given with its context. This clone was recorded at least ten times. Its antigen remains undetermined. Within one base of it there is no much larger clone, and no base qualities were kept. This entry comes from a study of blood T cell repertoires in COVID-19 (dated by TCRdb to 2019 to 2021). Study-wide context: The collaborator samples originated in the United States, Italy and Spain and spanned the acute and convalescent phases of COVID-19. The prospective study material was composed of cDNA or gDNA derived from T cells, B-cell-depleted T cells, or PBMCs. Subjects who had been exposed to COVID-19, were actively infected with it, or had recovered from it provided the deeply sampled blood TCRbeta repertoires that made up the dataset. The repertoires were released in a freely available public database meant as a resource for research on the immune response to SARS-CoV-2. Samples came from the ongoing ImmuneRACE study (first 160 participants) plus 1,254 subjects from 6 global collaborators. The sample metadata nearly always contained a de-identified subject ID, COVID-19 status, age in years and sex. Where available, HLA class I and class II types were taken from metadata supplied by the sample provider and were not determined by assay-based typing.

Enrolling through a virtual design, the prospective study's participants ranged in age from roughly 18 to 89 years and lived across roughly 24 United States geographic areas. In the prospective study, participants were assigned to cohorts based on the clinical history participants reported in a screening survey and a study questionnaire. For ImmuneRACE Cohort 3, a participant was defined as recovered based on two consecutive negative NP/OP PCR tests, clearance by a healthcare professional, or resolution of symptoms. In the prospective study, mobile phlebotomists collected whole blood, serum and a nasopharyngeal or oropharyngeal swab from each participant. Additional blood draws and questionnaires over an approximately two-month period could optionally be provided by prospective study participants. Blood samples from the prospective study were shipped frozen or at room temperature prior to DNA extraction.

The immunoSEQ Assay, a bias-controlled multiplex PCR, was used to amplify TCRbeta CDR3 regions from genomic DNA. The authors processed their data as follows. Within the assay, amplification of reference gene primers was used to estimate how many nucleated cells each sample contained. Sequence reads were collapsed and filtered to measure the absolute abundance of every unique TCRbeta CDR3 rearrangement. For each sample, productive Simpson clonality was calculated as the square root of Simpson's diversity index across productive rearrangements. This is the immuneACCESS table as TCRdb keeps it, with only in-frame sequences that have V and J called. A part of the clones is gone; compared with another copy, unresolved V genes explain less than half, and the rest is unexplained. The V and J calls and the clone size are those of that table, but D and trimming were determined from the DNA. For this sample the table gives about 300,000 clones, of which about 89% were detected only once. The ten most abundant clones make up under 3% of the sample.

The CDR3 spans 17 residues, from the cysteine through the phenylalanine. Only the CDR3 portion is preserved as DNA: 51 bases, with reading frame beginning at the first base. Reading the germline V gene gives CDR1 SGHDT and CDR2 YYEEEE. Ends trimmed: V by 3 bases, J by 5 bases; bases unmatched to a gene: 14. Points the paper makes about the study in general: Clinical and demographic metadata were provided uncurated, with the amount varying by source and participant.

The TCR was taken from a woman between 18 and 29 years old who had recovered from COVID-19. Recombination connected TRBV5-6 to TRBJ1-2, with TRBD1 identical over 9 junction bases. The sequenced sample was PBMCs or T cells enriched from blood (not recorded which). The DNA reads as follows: TGTGCCAGCAGCTCCCCGGCCGGGACAGGGTATAGGTATGGCTACACCTTC. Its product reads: CASSSPAGTGYRYGYTF.